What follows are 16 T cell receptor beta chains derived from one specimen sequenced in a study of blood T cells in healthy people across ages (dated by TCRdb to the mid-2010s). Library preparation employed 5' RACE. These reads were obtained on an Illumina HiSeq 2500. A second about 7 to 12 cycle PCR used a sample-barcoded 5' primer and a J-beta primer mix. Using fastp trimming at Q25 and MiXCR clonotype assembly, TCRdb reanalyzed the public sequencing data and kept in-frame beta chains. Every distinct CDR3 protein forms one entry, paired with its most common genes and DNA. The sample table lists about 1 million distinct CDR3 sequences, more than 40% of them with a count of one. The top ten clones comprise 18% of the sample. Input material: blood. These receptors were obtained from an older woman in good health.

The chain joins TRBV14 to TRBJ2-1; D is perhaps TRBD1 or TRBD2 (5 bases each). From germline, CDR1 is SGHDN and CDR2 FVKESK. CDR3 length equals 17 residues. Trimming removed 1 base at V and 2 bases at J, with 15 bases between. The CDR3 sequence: CASSQGPTGAPYNEQFF. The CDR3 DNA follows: TGTGCCAGCAGCCAAGGTCCAACCGGGGCCCCCTACAATGAGCAGTTCTTC. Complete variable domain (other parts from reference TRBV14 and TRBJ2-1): EAGVTQFPSHSVIEKGQTVTLRCDPISGHDNLYWYRRVMGKEIKFLLHFVKESKQDESGMPNNRFLAERTGGTYSTLKVQPAELEDSGVYFCASSQGPTGAPYNEQFFGPGTRLTVL.

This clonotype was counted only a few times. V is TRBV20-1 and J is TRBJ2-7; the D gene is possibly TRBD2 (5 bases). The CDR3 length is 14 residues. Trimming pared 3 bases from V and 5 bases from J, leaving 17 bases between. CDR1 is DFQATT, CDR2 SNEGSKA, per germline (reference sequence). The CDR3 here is CSASGELGVNEQYF. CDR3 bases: TGCAGTGCTAGCGGGGAACTAGGAGTTAACGAGCAGTACTTC.

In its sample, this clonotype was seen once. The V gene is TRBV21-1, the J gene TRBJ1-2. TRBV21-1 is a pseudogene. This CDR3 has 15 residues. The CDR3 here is CASSNSSQGPEGYTF. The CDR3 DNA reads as TGTGCCAGCAGCAACTCTTCACAGGGCCCTGAGGGCTACACCTTC.

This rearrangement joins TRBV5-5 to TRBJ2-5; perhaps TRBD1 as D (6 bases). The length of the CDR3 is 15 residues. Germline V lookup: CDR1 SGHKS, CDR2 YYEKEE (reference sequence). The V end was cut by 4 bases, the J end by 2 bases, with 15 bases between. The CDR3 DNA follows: TGTGCCAGCAGCACTGGCCTTGGGACACAAGAGACCCAGTACTTC. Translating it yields CASSTGLGTQETQYF.

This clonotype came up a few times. The CDR3 reads CASSHGGSTGELFF. CDR3 DNA: TGTGCCAGCAGCCACGGCGGGAGCACCGGGGAGCTGTTTTTT. The chain employs TRBV4-2 and TRBJ2-2, with 7 bases aligning to TRBD2. This CDR3 spans 14 amino acids. V dropped 3 bases and J dropped 4; count of bases not matched to a gene: 2. Germline-derived CDR1 and CDR2 are LGHNA and YNFKEQ.

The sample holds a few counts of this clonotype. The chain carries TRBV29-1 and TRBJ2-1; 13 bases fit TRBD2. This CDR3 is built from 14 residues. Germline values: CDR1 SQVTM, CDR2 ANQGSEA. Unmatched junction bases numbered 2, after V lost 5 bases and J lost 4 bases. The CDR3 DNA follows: TGCAGCGTTCCGGGACTAGCGGGGTACAATGAGCAGTTCTTC. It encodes CSVPGLAGYNEQFF.

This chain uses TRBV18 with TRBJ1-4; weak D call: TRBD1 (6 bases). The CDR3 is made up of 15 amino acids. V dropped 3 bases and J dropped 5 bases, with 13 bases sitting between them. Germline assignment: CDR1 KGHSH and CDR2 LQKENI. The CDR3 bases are TGTGCCAGCTCACCCCAGAGGGGGGAGAATGAAAAACTGTTTTTT. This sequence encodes CASSPQRGENEKLFF.

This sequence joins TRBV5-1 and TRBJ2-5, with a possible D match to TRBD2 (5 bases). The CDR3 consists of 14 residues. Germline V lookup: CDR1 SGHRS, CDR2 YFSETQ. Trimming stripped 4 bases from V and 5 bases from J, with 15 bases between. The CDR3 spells CASSPGGTRETQYF. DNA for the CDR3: TGCGCCAGCAGCCCAGGAGGTACTCGGGAGACCCAGTACTTC.

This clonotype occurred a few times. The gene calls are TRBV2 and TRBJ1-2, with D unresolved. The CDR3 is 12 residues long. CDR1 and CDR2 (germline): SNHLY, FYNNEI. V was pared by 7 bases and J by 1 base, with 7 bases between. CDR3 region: CASKQLNYGYTF. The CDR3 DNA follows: TGTGCCAGCAAGCAGCTTAACTATGGCTACACCTTC.

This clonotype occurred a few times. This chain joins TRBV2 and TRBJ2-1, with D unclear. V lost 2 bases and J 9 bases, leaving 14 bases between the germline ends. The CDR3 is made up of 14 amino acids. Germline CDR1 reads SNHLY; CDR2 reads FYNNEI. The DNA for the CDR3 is TGTGCCAGCAGTGAAAGTGTGTCACTCGGTGAGCAGTTCTTC. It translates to CASSESVSLGEQFF.

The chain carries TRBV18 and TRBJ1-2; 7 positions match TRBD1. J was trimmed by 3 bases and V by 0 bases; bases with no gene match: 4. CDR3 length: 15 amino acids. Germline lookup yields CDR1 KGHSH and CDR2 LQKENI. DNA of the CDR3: TGTGCCAGCTCACCACCGTCCAGGGGGGACTATGGCTACACCTTC. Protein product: CASSPPSRGDYGYTF.

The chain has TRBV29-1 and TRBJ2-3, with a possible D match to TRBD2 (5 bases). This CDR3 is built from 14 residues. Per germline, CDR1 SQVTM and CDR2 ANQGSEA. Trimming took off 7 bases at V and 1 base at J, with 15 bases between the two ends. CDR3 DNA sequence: TGCAGCGCCCCCCACGGGGTCGGCACAGATACGCAGTATTTT. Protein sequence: CSAPHGVGTDTQYF.

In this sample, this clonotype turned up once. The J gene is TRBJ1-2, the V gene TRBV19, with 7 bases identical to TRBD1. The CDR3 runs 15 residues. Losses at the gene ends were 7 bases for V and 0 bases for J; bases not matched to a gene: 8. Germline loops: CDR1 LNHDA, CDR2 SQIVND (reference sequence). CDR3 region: CASKGAGYSNYGYTF. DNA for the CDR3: TGTGCCAGTAAGGGGGCGGGATATTCTAACTATGGCTACACCTTC.

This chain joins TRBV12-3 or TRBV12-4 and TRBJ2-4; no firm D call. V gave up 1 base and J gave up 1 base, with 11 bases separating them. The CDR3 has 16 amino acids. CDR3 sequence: CASSLGTVGAKNIQYF. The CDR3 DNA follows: TGTGCCAGCAGTTTAGGAACGGTCGGGGCCAAAAACATTCAGTACTTC.

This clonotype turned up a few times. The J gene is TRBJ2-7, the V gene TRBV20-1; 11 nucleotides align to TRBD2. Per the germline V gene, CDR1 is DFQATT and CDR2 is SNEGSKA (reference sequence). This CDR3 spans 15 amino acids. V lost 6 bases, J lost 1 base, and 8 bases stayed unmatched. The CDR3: CSANWLAGGSYEQYF. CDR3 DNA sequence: TGCAGTGCGAACTGGCTAGCGGGAGGTTCCTACGAGCAGTACTTC.

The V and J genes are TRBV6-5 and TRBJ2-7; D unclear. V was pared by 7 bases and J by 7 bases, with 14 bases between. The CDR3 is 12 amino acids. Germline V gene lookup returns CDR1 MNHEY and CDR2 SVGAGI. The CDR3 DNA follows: TGTGCCAGCACCTCTCCTAGAAATGAGCAGTACTTC. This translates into CASTSPRNEQYF.